This T cell receptor beta chain was observed in a study of CD8 T cells in ankylosing spondylitis. The CDR3 is 13 residues long. V was trimmed by 3 bases and J by 2 bases, leaving 7 bases between them. Per germline, CDR1 MNHEY and CDR2 SMNVEV (reference sequence). Details on this clonotype: Antigen unknown.

Via MiXCR, TCRdb re-called the 5' RACE reads, giving one row per CDR3 protein. Of 200,000 to 250,000 distinct CDR3 sequences in the sample, around 16% were seen once. Study-wide results and limits: Ankylosing spondylitis blood seemed to carry a telltale TCR beta motif made of roughly 8 highly homologous variants.

The clonotype comes from a male donor with ankylosing spondylitis. The sequenced material came from blood, either unsorted or a sorted T cell fraction (not recorded which). The genes are TRBV27 and TRBJ1-2, with D possibly matching TRBD1 (6 bases). The CDR3: CASSLRGNYGYTF. In DNA form, the CDR3 reads TGTGCCAGCAGTTTGAGGGGGAACTATGGCTACACCTTC.